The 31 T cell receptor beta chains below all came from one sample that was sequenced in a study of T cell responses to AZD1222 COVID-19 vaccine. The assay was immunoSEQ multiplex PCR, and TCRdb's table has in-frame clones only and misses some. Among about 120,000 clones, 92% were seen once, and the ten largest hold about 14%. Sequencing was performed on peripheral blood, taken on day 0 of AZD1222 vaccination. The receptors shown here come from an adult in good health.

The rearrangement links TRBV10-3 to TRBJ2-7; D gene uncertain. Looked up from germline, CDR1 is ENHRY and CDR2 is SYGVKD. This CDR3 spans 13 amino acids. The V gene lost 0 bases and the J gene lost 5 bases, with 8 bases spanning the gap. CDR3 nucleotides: TGTGCCATCAGTGAGTCGAATCTAAACGAGCAGTACTTC. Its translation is CAISESNLNEQYF.

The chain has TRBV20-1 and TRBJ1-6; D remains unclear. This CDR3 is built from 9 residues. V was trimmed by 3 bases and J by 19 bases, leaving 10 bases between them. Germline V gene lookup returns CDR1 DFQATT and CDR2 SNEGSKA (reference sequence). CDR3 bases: TGCAGTGCTAGGGTTCCTAAGCACTTT. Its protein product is CSARVPKHF.

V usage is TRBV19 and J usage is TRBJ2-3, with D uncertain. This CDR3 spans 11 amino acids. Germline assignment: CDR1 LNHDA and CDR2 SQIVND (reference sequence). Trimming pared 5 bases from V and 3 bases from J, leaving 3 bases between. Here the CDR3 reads CASSFTDTQYF. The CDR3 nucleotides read TGTGCCAGTAGTTTTACAGATACGCAGTATTTT.

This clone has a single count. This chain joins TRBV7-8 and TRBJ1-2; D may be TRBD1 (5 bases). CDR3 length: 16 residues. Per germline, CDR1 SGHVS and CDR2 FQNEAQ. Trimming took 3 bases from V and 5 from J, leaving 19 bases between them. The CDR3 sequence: CASSFQGQGELYGYTF. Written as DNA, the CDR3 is TGTGCCAGCAGCTTTCAGGGTCAGGGAGAACTATATGGCTACACCTTC.

The CDR3 DNA follows: TGTGCCAGCAGCTTAGGAGTGGAACAGCCCCAGCATTTT. It translates to CASSLGVEQPQHF. The chain combines TRBV7-6 with TRBJ1-5; D is unresolved. Germline V gives CDR1 SGHVS, CDR2 FNYEAQ. The length of the CDR3 is 13 residues. V was pared by 1 base and J by 7 bases, with 8 bases between.

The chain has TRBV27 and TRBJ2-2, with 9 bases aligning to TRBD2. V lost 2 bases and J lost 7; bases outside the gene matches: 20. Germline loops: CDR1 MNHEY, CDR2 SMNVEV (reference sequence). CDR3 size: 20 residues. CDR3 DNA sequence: TGTGCCAGCAGTTTAAGGGGGCTCGGGGTTGCGGGAGGGCCGGTCGGGGAGCTGTTTTTT. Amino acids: CASSLRGLGVAGGPVGELFF.

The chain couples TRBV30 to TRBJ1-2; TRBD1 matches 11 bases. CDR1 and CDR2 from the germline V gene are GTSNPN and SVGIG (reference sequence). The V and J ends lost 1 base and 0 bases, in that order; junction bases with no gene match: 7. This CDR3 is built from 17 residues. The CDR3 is CAWSGLDRGPPNYGYTF. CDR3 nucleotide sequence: TGTGCCTGGAGTGGCCTGGACAGGGGGCCACCTAACTATGGCTACACCTTC. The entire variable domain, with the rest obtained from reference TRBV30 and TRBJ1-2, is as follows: SQTIHQWPATLVQPVGSPLSLECTVEGTSNPNLYWYRQAAGRGLQLLFYSVGIGQISSEVPQNLSASRPQDRQFILSSKKLLLSDSGFYLCAWSGLDRGPPNYGYTFGSGTRLTVV.

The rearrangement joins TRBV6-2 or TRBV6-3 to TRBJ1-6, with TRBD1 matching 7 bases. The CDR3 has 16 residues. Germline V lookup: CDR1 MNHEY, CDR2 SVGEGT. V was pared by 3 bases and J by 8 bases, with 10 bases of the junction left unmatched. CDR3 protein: CASSYFARGKYSPLHF. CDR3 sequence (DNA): TGTGCCAGCAGTTATTTTGCCAGGGGGAAATATTCACCCCTCCACTTT.

CDR3 nucleotide sequence: TGTGCCAGCAGCTTAGATGGGCTAGACTACTCTGAAGCTTTCTTT. This codes for CASSLDGLDYSEAFF. This rearrangement joins TRBV11-2 to TRBJ1-1, with unresolved D. The CDR3 has 15 amino acids. CDR1 is SGHAT and CDR2 is FQNNGV in the germline V gene. Trimming stripped 0 bases from V and 6 bases from J, with 14 bases between.

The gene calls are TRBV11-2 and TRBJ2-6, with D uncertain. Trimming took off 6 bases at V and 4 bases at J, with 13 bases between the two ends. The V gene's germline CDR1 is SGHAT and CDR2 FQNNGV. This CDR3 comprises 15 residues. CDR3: CASSSWGRGANVLTF. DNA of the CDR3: TGTGCCAGCAGTTCATGGGGTCGCGGGGCCAACGTCCTGACTTTC.

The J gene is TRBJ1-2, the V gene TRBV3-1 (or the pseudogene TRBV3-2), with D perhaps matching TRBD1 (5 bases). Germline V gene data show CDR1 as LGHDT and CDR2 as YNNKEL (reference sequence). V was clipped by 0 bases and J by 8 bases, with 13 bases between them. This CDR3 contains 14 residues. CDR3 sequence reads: CASSQDLGVGGYTF. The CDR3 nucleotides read TGTGCCAGCAGCCAAGATTTGGGGGTGGGAGGCTACACCTTC.

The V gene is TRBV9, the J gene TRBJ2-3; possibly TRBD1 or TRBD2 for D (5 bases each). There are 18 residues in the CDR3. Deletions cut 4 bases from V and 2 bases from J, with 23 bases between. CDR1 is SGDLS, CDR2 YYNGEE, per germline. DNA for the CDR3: TGTGCCAGCAGCCCCAGTCCCGGACTGGGGGTTAACACAGATACGCAGTATTTT. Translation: CASSPSPGLGVNTDTQYF.

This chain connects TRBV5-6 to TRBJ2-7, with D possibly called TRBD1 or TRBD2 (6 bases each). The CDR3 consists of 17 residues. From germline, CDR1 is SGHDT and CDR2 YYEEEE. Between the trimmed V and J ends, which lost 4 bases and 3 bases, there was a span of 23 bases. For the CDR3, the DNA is TGTGCCAGCAGCCTCGGTGGTCTGGGGGGCCGCCTCTACGAGCAGTACTTC. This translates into CASSLGGLGGRLYEQYF.

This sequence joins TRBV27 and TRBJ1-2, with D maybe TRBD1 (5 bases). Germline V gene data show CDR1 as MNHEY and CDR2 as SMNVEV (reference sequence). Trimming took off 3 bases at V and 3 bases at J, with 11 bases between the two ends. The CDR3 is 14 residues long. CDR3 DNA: TGTGCCAGCAGTTTTAGAGTGACAGACTATGGCTACACCTTC. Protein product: CASSFRVTDYGYTF.

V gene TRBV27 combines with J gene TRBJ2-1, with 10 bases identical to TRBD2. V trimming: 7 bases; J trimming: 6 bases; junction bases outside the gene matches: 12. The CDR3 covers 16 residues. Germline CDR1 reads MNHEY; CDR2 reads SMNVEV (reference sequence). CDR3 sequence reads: CASIPTSGGALNEQFF. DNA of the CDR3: TGTGCCAGCATCCCCACAAGCGGGGGGGCCCTCAATGAGCAGTTCTTC.

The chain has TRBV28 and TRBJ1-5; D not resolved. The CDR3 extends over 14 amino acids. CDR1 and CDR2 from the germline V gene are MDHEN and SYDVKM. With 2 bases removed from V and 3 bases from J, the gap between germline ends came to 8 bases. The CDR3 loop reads CASSLNRNNQPQHF. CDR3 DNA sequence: TGTGCCAGCAGTTTAAACCGAAACAATCAGCCCCAGCATTTT.

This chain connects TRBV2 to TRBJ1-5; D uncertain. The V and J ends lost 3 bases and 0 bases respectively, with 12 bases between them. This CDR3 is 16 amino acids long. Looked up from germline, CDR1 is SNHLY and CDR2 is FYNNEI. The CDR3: CASSEWDIYSNQPQHF. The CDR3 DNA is TGTGCCAGCAGTGAGTGGGATATTTATAGCAATCAGCCCCAGCATTTT. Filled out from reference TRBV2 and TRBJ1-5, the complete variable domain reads EPEVTQTPSHQVTQMGQEVILRCVPISNHLYFYWYRQILGQKVEFLVSFYNNEISEKSEIFDDQFSVERPDGSNFTLKIRSTKLEDSAMYFCASSEWDIYSNQPQHFGDGTRLSIL.

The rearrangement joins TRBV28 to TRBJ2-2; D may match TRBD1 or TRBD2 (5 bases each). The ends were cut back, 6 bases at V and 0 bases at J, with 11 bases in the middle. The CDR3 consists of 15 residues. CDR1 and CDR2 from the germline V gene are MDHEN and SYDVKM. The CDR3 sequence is CASRGTAANTGELFF. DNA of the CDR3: TGTGCCAGCAGAGGGACCGCAGCGAACACCGGGGAGCTGTTTTTT.

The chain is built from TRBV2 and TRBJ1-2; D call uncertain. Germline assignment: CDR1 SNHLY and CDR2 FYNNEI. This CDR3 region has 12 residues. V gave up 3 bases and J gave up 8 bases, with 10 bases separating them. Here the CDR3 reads CASSEYPTGYTF. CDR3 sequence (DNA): TGTGCCAGCAGTGAGTACCCAACCGGCTACACCTTC.

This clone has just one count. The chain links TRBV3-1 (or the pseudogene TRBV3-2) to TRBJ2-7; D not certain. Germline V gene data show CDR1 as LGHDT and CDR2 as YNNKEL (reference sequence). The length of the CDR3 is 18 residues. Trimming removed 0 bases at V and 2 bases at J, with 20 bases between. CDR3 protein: CASSQEGLAPQDPYEQYF. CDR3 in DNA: TGTGCCAGCAGCCAAGAAGGATTAGCCCCCCAAGATCCCTACGAGCAGTACTTC.

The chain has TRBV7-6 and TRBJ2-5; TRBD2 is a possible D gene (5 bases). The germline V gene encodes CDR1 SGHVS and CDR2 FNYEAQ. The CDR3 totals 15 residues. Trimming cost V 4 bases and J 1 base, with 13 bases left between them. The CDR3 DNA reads TGTGCCAGCAGCTCCACCCCACTAGTCCAAGAGACCCAGTACTTC. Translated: CASSSTPLVQETQYF.

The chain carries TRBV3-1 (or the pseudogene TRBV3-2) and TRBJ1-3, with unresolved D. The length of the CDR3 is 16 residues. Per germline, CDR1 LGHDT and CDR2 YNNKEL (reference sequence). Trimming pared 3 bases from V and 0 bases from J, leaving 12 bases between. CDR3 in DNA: TGTGCCAGCAGCCAGGGAGGGCCCCACTCTGGAAACACCATATATTTT. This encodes CASSQGGPHSGNTIYF.

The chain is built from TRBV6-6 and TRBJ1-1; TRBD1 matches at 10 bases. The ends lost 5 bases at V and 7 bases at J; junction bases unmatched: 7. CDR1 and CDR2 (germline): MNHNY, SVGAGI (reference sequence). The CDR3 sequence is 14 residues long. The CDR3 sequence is CASSPRQGADEAFF. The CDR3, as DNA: TGTGCCAGCAGTCCACGACAGGGGGCGGATGAAGCTTTCTTT.

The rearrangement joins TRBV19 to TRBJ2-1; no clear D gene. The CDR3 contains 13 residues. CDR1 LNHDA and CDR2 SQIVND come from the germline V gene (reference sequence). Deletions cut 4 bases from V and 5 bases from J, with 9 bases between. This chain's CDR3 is CASSTPQHNEQFF. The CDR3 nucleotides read TGTGCCAGTAGTACCCCCCAGCACAATGAGCAGTTCTTC.

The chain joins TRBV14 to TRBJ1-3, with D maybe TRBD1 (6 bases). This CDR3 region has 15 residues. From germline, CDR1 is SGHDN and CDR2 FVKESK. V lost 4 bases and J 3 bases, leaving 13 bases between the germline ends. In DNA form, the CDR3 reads TGTGCCAGCAGCCCGGGGACAAGTCTTGGAAACACCATATATTTT. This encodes CASSPGTSLGNTIYF.

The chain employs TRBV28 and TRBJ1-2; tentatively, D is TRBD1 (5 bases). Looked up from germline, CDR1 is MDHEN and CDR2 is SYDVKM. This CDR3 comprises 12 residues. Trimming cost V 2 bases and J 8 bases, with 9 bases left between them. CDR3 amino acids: CASSLVGEGYTF. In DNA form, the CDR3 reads TGTGCCAGCAGTTTAGTAGGGGAAGGCTACACCTTC.

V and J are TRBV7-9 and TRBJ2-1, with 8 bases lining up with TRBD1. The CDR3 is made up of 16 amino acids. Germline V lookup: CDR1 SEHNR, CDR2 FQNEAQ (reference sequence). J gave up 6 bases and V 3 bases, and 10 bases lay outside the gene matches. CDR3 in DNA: TGTGCCAGCAGCTTCAAGGACAGGGTCCCCGCCAATGAGCAGTTCTTC. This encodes CASSFKDRVPANEQFF.

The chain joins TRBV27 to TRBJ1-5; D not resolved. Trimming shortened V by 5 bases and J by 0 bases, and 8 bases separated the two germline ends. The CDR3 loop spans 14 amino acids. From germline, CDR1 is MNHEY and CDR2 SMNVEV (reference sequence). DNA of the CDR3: TGTGCCAGCAGTCAATTGGGTAGCAATCAGCCCCAGCATTTT. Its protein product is CASSQLGSNQPQHF.

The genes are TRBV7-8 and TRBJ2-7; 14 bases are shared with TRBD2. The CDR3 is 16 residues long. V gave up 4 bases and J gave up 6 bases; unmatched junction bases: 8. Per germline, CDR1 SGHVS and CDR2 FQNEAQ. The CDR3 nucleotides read TGTGCCAGCAGCTCCCAGACTAGCGGGAGGGTGAGCGAGCAGTACTTC. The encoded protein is CASSSQTSGRVSEQYF.

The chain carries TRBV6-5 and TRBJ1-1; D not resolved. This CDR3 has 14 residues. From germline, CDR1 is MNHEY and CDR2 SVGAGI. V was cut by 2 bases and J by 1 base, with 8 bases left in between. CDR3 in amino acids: CASSYGVENTEAFF. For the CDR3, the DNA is TGTGCCAGCAGTTACGGGGTTGAGAACACTGAAGCTTTCTTT.

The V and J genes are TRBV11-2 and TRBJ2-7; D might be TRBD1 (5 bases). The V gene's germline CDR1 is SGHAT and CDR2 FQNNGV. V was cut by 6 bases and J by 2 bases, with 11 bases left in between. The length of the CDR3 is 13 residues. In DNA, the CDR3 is TGTGCCAGCAGGCATACAGGTCCCTACGAGCAGTACTTC. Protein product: CASRHTGPYEQYF.